This T cell receptor beta chain emerged from a study of T cell responses to AZD1222 COVID-19 vaccine. Study summary: Second-dose groups at about 4 or about 12 weeks were pooled.

Repertoires were generated with immunoSEQ multiplex PCR, while TCRdb's copy carries only in-frame clones and drops some. The sample shows 100,000 to 150,000 clones, 80% to 90% of them seen only once. This CDR3 is built from 13 residues. Trimming shortened V by 4 bases and J by 0 bases, and 9 bases separated the two germline ends. Germline values: CDR1 SQVTM, CDR2 ANQGSEA. The source of this sequence is an adult in good health. The chain has TRBV29-1 and TRBJ1-1; no clear D. Specimen: peripheral blood, collected on day 0 of AZD1222 vaccination. The CDR3 reads CSVVAGLNTEAFF. The CDR3 nucleotides are TGCAGCGTTGTGGCAGGACTGAACACTGAAGCTTTCTTT.